The source of this TCR beta chain is a study of cytomegalovirus exposure and HLA in healthy donors. Study-level results: HLA alleles were associated with 16,951 TCR beta sequences in a later analysis at 0.05 false discovery rate. Based on reports, TCR beta sequences accurately predicted HLA-A and HLA-B alleles for most subjects.

In its sample, this clone was seen once. Its target is unknown. With 60 Vbeta and 13 Jbeta primers, the PCR was carried out. Sequencing was performed with immunoSEQ multiplex PCR; in TCRdb, only in-frame clones are kept and a portion is missing. The profile shows 100,000 to 150,000 clones, more than 75% of them singletons. This clonotype was obtained from a woman aged 60 to 75 in good health and CMV-seropositive. Material: PBMCs.

This chain's CDR3 is CASSFAGGLEGNTIYF. In DNA form, the CDR3 reads TGTGCCAGCAGCTTCGCAGGGGGCCTGGAGGGAAACACCATATATTTT. J is TRBJ1-3 and V is TRBV5-4; 8 bases are shared with TRBD1. The V gene end was trimmed by 2 bases and the J gene end by 4 bases; junction bases not matched to a gene: 8. The CDR3 is made up of 16 amino acids. The germline V gene has CDR1 SGHNT and CDR2 YYREEE (reference sequence).